Reported below is one T cell receptor (beta chain). Among the donors, all were healthy bone marrow donors. These data are taken from a study of cytomegalovirus exposure and HLA in healthy donors. The PCR made use of 60 Vbeta and 13 Jbeta primers. Repertoires were generated with immunoSEQ multiplex PCR, while TCRdb's copy carries only in-frame clones and drops some. The table includes approximately 150,000 clones, 70% to 80% detected once. What was sequenced was PBMCs. This TCR was sampled from a man under 40 in good health and CMV-seropositive.

CDR3 nucleotide sequence: TGCGCCAGCAGAAATCAGGGTCAGGGCAATCAGCCCCAGCATTTT. It is translated as CASRNQGQGNQPQHF. V usage is TRBV5-1 and J usage is TRBJ1-5, with D tentatively TRBD1 (5 bases). V lost 5 bases to trimming and J lost 2 bases, with 14 bases between them. The CDR3 extends over 15 amino acids. Germline V CDR1 and CDR2: SGHRS, YFSETQ.